This entry lists 14 T cell receptor beta chains sequenced from one sample in a study of shared clonotypes between healthy human individuals. TCRdb's table, derived via immunoSEQ multiplex PCR, lists solely in-frame clones and lacks some. The data show approximately 2.4 million clones, 90% to 97% seen once. The sample was naive CD4+ T cells sorted from blood. Subset denoted: CD45RA+ positively selected. Receptors were obtained from a man aged 18 to 29 in good health.

The chain carries TRBV6-5 and TRBJ2-6; D is unclear. The CDR3 has 14 amino acids. V was shortened by 6 bases and J by 0 bases, with 6 bases between the two germline ends. The germline gives CDR1 MNHEY, CDR2 SVGAGI. CDR3 DNA sequence: TGTGCCAGCAGCCTCGACTCTGGGGCCAACGTCCTGACTTTC. Translating gives CASSLDSGANVLTF.

The sample holds one count of this clone. The chain links TRBV4-3 to TRBJ2-2; the match to TRBD1 covers 9 bases. Looked up from germline, CDR1 is LGHNA and CDR2 is YSLEER. The length of the CDR3 is 19 residues. Trimming removed 2 bases from V and 1 base from J; junction bases left unmatched: 11. For the CDR3, the DNA is TGCGCCAGCAGCCAACACCGTGGGACAGGGTCGGGGAACACCGGGGAGCTGTTTTTT. Protein sequence: CASSQHRGTGSGNTGELFF.

CDR3 in amino acids: CASTGGQELGNEQFF. CDR3 sequence (DNA): TGTGCCAGCACTGGGGGACAGGAGTTAGGGAATGAGCAGTTCTTC. V gene TRBV28 combines with J gene TRBJ2-1; 8 nucleotides agree with TRBD1. CDR1 is MDHEN, CDR2 SYDVKM, per germline. Losses at the gene ends were 7 bases for V and 7 bases for J; bases not matched to a gene: 12. CDR3 size: 15 residues.

The chain couples TRBV7-2 to TRBJ1-1, with a tentative D call TRBD1 (5 bases). Deletions cut 1 base from V and 2 bases from J, with 8 bases between. The CDR3 spans 14 residues. CDR1 is SGHTA and CDR2 is FQGNSA in the germline V gene. The CDR3 nucleotides read TGTGCCAGCAGCTTAGGACAGTTTAACACTGAAGCTTTCTTT. This codes for CASSLGQFNTEAFF. Based on the CDR3 plus reference TRBV7-2 and TRBJ1-1, the full variable domain is GAGVSQSPSNKVTEKGKDVELRCDPISGHTALYWYRQSLGQGLEFLIYFQGNSAPDKSGLPSDRFSAERTGGSVSTLTIQRTQQEDSAVYLCASSLGQFNTEAFFGQGTRLTVV.

Concerning this clone itself: The sample holds other DNA sequences that translate to the same CDR3. The rearrangement links TRBV19 to TRBJ2-7; tentative D call: TRBD2 (6 bases). This CDR3 is 14 amino acids long. Germline values: CDR1 LNHDA, CDR2 SQIVND (reference sequence). V gave up 2 bases and J gave up 2 bases, with 10 bases separating them. DNA of the CDR3: TGTGCCAGTAGTATAAGTGGGGGGACCTACGAGCAGTACTTC. Protein product: CASSISGGTYEQYF. The full variable domain, with the rest looked up from reference TRBV19 and TRBJ2-7, is DGGITQSPKYLFRKEGQNVTLSCEQNLNHDAMYWYRQDPGQGLRLIYYSQIVNDFQKGDIAEGYSVSREKKESFPLTVTSAQKNPTAFYLCASSISGGTYEQYFGPGTRLTVT.

The J gene is TRBJ2-7, the V gene TRBV7-6; 10 nucleotides line up with TRBD2. The CDR3 sequence is 15 residues long. Germline CDR1 and CDR2: SGHVS and FNYEAQ. Unmatched junction bases numbered 9, after V lost 5 bases and J lost 5 bases. The CDR3 region is CASSVLAGFSDEQYF. CDR3 nucleotide sequence: TGTGCCAGCAGCGTACTAGCGGGATTCTCAGACGAGCAGTACTTC. The whole variable domain, filled in from reference TRBV7-6 and TRBJ2-7, reads GAGVSQSPRYKVTKRGQDVALRCDPISGHVSLYWYRQALGQGPEFLTYFNYEAQQDKSGLPNDRFSAERPEGSISTLTIQRTEQRDSAMYRCASSVLAGFSDEQYFGPGTRLTVT.

The rearrangement links TRBV27 to TRBJ1-2; no reliable D call. With 3 bases removed from V and 0 bases from J, the gap between germline ends came to 8 bases. CDR1 is MNHEY, CDR2 SMNVEV, per germline (reference sequence). The CDR3 spans 14 residues. The CDR3 DNA is TGTGCCAGCAGTTTGACTGGGGCTAACTATGGCTACACCTTC. This gives the protein CASSLTGANYGYTF.

This chain links TRBV4-1 with TRBJ1-5; D may be TRBD1 (6 bases). This CDR3 comprises 13 residues. The V end was cut by 4 bases, the J end by 6 bases, with 10 bases between. The V gene's germline CDR1 is MGHRA and CDR2 YSYEKL. CDR3 in DNA: TGCGCCAGCAGCCGAAGGGGGAGTCAGCCCCAGCATTTT. This codes for CASSRRGSQPQHF.

J is TRBJ1-2 and V is TRBV27; 8 bases are shared with TRBD1. CDR1 MNHEY and CDR2 SMNVEV come from the germline V gene (reference sequence). V trimming: 3 bases; J trimming: 8 bases; junction bases outside the gene matches: 5. This CDR3 has 13 amino acids. For the CDR3, the DNA is TGTGCCAGCAGTTTTACAGGGGGTGAGGGCTACACCTTC. Amino acid sequence: CASSFTGGEGYTF.

The V and J genes are TRBV4-3 and TRBJ1-5, with 12 nucleotides matching TRBD1. There are 15 residues in the CDR3. V was clipped by 0 bases and J by 7 bases; unmatched bases: 1. CDR1 and CDR2 (germline): LGHNA, YSLEER. The CDR3 protein is CASSQDGTGGQPQHF. The DNA for the CDR3 is TGCGCCAGCAGCCAAGACGGGACAGGGGGCCAGCCCCAGCATTTT.

A few counts support this clone. This chain connects TRBV4-1 to TRBJ1-5; D is unresolved. Trimming took 1 base from V and 2 from J, leaving 9 bases between them. CDR3 length: 15 residues. The V gene's germline CDR1 is MGHRA and CDR2 YSYEKL. CDR3 bases: TGCGCCAGCAGCCAAGTGAGGGTGGGCAATCAGCCCCAGCATTTT. It specifies CASSQVRVGNQPQHF.

The V and J genes are TRBV6-1 and TRBJ2-7; perhaps TRBD1 as D (6 bases). The CDR3 contains 16 residues. Germline CDR1 and CDR2: MNHNS and SASEGT. Trimming left V 2 bases short and J 0 bases short, with 14 bases between. The CDR3 nucleotides are TGTGCCAGCAGTGAAAGTGCAGGGGTGGTCTCCTACGAGCAGTACTTC. Translating it yields CASSESAGVVSYEQYF.

The rearrangement joins TRBV30 to TRBJ1-2, with unresolved D. CDR1 is GTSNPN and CDR2 is SVGIG in the germline V gene (reference sequence). The CDR3 covers 15 residues. V lost 1 base and J 6 bases, leaving 18 bases between the germline ends. CDR3 residues: CAWSATTGWGNGYTF. CDR3 sequence (DNA): TGTGCCTGGAGTGCCACCACGGGGTGGGGAAATGGCTACACCTTC. The variable domain in full, with the rest retrieved from reference TRBV30 and TRBJ1-2, is SQTIHQWPATLVQPVGSPLSLECTVEGTSNPNLYWYRQAAGRGLQLLFYSVGIGQISSEVPQNLSASRPQDRQFILSSKKLLLSDSGFYLCAWSATTGWGNGYTFGSGTRLTVV.

This clone was seen once. Compared with germline, one end of the junction differs, possibly owing to a read error. The chain joins TRBV11-2 to TRBJ1-2, with a weak D call TRBD1 (5 bases). The CDR3 loop spans 13 amino acids. Per the germline V gene, CDR1 is SGHAT and CDR2 is FQNNGV. The CDR3 DNA reads TGTGCCAGCAGCTTAGGAGCCAGGGAGCTGGTAGCCTTC. Protein: CASSLGARELVAF.